The present T cell receptor beta chain was sequenced within a study of blood T cell repertoires in COVID-19. Authors' processing steps: Amplification from reference gene primers served as the basis for estimated nucleated cell counts. The data were produced by immunoSEQ multiplex PCR, yet TCRdb's version contains in-frame clones alone and is incomplete. The V and J calls and clone size come from that table; D and trimming were worked out from the DNA. This sample has 30,000 to 40,000 clones, with about 83% found just once. This clone was detected only a few times. Germline V CDR1 and CDR2: MNHEY, SMNVEV (reference sequence). V lost 4 bases, J lost 4 bases, and 2 bases stayed unmatched. This CDR3 spans 14 amino acids.

The clonotype was recovered from a man aged 50-60 years with acute or convalescent COVID-19. The specimen was peripheral blood. This chain uses TRBV27 with TRBJ1-4, with 8 positions matching TRBD1. CDR3 loop: CASSSGQDNEKLFF. The CDR3 DNA is TGTGCCAGCAGTTCGGGACAGGATAATGAAAAACTGTTTTTT.